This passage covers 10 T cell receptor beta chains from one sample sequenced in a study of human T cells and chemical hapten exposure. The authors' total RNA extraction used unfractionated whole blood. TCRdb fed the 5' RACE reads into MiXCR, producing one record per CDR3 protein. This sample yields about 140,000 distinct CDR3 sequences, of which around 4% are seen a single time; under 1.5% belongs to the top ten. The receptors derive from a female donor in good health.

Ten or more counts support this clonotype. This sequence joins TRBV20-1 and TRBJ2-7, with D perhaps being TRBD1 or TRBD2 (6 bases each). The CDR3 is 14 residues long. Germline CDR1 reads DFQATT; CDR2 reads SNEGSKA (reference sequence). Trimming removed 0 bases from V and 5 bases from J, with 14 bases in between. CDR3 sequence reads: CSAREGGPGHEQYF. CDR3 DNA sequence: TGCAGTGCTAGAGAGGGGGGCCCAGGCCACGAGCAGTACTTC.

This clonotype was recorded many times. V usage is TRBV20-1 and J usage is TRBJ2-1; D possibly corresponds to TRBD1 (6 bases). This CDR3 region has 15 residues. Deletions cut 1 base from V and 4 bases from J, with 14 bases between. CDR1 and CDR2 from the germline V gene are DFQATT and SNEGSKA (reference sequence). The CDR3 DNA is TGCAGTGCTAGAGCGTCGCCAGGGGATTACAATGAGCAGTTCTTC. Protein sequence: CSARASPGDYNEQFF.

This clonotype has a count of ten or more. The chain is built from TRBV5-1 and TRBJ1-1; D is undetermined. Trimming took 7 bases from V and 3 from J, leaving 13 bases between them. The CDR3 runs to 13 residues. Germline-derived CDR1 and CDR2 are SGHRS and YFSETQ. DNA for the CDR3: TGCGCCAGCCGCCGTGATGGCTACACTGAAGCTTTCTTT. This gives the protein CASRRDGYTEAFF. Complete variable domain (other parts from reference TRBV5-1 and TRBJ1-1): KAGVTQTPRYLIKTRGQQVTLSCSPISGHRSVSWYQQTPGQGLQFLFEYFSETQRNKGNFPGRFSGRQFSNSRSEMNVSTLELGDSALYLCASRRDGYTEAFFGQGTRLTVV.

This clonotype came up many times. In nucleotides, the CDR3 is TGTGCCAGCAGCCAAGATCCCTTCCCCTCTTTACCTGGAAACACCATATATTTT. Residues: CASSQDPFPSLPGNTIYF. V usage is TRBV3-1 and J usage is TRBJ1-3; D unresolved. The CDR3 extends over 18 amino acids. Germline CDR1 reads LGHDT; CDR2 reads YNNKEL (reference sequence). V shed 0 bases and J shed 2 bases, with 17 bases lying between them.

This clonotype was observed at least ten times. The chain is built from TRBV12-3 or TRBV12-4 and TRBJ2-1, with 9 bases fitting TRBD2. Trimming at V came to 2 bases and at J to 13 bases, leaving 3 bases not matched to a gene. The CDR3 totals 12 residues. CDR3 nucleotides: TGTGCCAGCAGTTTAACGGGACTAGCTCAGTTCTTC. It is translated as CASSLTGLAQFF.

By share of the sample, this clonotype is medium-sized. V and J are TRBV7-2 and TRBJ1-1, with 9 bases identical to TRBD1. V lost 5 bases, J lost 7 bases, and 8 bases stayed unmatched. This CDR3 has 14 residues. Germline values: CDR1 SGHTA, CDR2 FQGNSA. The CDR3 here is CASSPGQGYGEAFF. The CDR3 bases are TGTGCCAGCAGCCCGGGACAGGGATATGGTGAAGCTTTCTTT.

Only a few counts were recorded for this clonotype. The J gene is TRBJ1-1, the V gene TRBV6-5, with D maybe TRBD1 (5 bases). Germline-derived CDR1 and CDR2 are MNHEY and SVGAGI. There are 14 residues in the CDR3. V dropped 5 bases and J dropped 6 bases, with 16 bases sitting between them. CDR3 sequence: CASSPQGDLAEAFF. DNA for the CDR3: TGTGCCAGCAGTCCCCAGGGTGATCTCGCTGAAGCTTTCTTT.

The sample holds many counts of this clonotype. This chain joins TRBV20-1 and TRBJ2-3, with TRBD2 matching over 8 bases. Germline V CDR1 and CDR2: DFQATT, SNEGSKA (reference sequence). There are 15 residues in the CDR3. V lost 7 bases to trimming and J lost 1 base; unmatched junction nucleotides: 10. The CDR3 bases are TGCAGTGTCGCAATGGGACTAGTCGGCACAGATACGCAGTATTTT. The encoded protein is CSVAMGLVGTDTQYF.

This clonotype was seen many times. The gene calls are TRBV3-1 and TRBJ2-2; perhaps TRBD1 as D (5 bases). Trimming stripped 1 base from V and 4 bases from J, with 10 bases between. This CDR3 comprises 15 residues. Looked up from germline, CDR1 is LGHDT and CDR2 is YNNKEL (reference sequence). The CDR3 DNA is TGTGCCAGCAGCCAAGTAGCAGGGCCCACCGGGGAGCTGTTTTTT. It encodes CASSQVAGPTGELFF.

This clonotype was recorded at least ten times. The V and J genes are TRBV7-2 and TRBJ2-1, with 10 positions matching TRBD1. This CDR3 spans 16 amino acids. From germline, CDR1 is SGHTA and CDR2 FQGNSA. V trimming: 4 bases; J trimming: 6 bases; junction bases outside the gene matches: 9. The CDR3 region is CASSSNRDRGSNEQFF. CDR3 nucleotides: TGTGCCAGCAGCTCCAACCGGGACAGGGGAAGCAATGAGCAGTTCTTC.